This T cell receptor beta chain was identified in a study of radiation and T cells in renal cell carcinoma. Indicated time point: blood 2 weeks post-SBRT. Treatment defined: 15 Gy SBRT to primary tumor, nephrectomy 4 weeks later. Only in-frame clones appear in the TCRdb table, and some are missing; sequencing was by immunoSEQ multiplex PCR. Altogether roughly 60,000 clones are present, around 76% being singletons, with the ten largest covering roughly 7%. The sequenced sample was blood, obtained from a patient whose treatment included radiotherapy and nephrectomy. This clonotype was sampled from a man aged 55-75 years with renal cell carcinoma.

CDR3 coding DNA: TGTGCCAGCAGTGAAATGGGCAACTATGGCTACACCTTC. Its protein is CASSEMGNYGYTF. This sequence joins TRBV6-5 and TRBJ1-2; D is unresolved. In germline, CDR1 is MNHEY, CDR2 SVGAGI. The V end lost 5 bases, the J end lost 2 bases, and 9 bases lay between the germline ends. The CDR3 extends over 13 amino acids.